Sequencing of this T cell receptor (beta chain) was carried out in a study of CD8 T cells in ankylosing spondylitis. This clonotype was seen only a few times. Its antigen remains unknown. This CDR3 contains 15 residues. Germline V gene lookup returns CDR1 LGHNT and CDR2 FRNRAP. Trimming stripped 0 bases from V and 5 bases from J, with 11 bases between. MiXCR, run by TCRdb on the 5' RACE reads, gives a single entry per CDR3 protein. Of around 210,000 distinct CDR3 sequences detected, around 8% appear once; the ten largest clones hold roughly 5%. Whole-study findings and limits: Reportedly, disease-linked clones are significantly enriched in ankylosing spondylitis patients' matched synovial fluid.

The specimen sequenced was blood, either unsorted or a sorted T cell fraction (not recorded which). The TCR was taken from a female donor with ankylosing spondylitis or in good health (not recorded which). This chain connects TRBV12-5 to TRBJ2-1, with D possibly being TRBD2 (6 bases). The chain's CDR3 is CASGLVASAHNEQFF. The DNA for the CDR3 is TGTGCTAGTGGTTTGGTAGCTAGCGCCCACAATGAGCAGTTCTTC.